This entry lists 17 T cell receptor beta chains sequenced from one sample in a study of tumor-infiltrating lymphocytes in oesophageal squamous cell carcinoma. TCRdb ran MiXCR on the PCR reads and lists one entry per CDR3 protein. The sample includes just over 15,000 distinct CDR3 sequences, around 50% of them seen just once. Specimen: esophageal tumor tissue. The source of these receptors is a male donor with esophageal squamous cell carcinoma.

This clonotype occurred a few times. V gene TRBV7-6 combines with J gene TRBJ2-2; D is unresolved. The CDR3 extends over 15 amino acids. Per the germline V gene, CDR1 is SGHVS and CDR2 is FNYEAQ. Trimming removed 8 bases at V and 1 base at J, with 14 bases between. The CDR3 sequence: CASHESGENTGELFF. DNA of the CDR3: TGTGCCAGCCATGAAAGTGGAGAGAACACCGGGGAGCTGTTTTTT. Full variable domain (outside the CDR3, taken from reference TRBV7-6 and TRBJ2-2): GAGVSQSPRYKVTKRGQDVALRCDPISGHVSLYWYRQALGQGPEFLTYFNYEAQQDKSGLPNDRFSAERPEGSISTLTIQRTEQRDSAMYRCASHESGENTGELFFGEGSRLTVL.

By frequency in the sample, this clonotype is medium-sized. V gene TRBV7-2 combines with J gene TRBJ2-5; the match to TRBD1 covers 7 bases. The germline CDR1 and CDR2 sequences are SGHTA and FQGNSA. The CDR3 extends over 16 amino acids. V lost 4 bases and J lost 11; bases outside the gene matches: 19. The CDR3 sequence is CASSSRGGYSIQEQYF. The CDR3, as DNA: TGTGCCAGCAGCTCACGAGGGGGCTATTCCATACAGGAGCAGTACTTC.

Details on this clonotype: The CDR3 ends on some other residue instead of the conserved phenylalanine or tryptophan, so this is likely a read error. It is unclear where the CDR3 begins or ends on the DNA, so no DNA is shown, and the CDR3 is as TCRdb lists it. The rearrangement links TRBV11-1 to TRBJ2-6; the D segment call TRBD2 is taken from the table without a DNA check. Germline V CDR1 and CDR2: SGHAT, FQDESV (reference sequence). The CDR3 sequence runs 16 residues, both termini included. This CDR3 reads CASSHQDYNSPLHFGN.

This clonotype was seen a handful of times. The V call is TRBV7-6, the J call TRBJ2-1, with no clear D. V shed 4 bases and J shed 7 bases, with 17 bases lying between them. The CDR3 loop spans 15 amino acids. Germline CDR1 is SGHVS and CDR2 is FNYEAQ. This CDR3 reads CASSSWSSLGNEQFF. For the CDR3, the DNA is TGTGCCAGCAGCTCGTGGAGTAGTCTCGGGAATGAGCAGTTCTTC.

This rearrangement joins TRBV6-1 to TRBJ1-5; D unresolved. Trimming left V 5 bases short and J 0 bases short, with 11 bases between. This CDR3 has 15 residues. Germline V lookup: CDR1 MNHNS, CDR2 SASEGT. CDR3 DNA: TGTGCCAGCAGTTTGGATCAGTATAGCAATCAGCCCCAGCATTTT. This codes for CASSLDQYSNQPQHF.

The CDR3 is CASSPAGRVNEQFF. For the CDR3, the DNA is TGTGCCAGCTCACCAGCGGGGAGGGTCAATGAGCAGTTCTTC. The J gene is TRBJ2-1, the V gene TRBV18; 7 bases match TRBD2. Germline assignment: CDR1 KGHSH and CDR2 LQKENI. V shed 2 bases and J 6 bases; nucleotides not matched to a gene: 4. The CDR3 is made up of 14 amino acids.

There are many counts of this clonotype. This chain links TRBV28 with TRBJ1-6; the D gene is possibly TRBD1 (6 bases). Trimming removed 2 bases at V and 9 bases at J, with 14 bases between. Germline V lookup: CDR1 MDHEN, CDR2 SYDVKM. CDR3 length equals 15 residues. The CDR3 bases are TGTGCCAGCAGTTTACATGGGACATCCGCTTCACCCCTCCACTTT. It translates to CASSLHGTSASPLHF.

The chain recombines TRBV7-2 with TRBJ2-5; 12 nucleotides line up with TRBD2. The DNA end favors TRBJ2-1, so the J call may be wrong. The CDR3 runs 19 residues. The germline V gene has CDR1 SGHTA and CDR2 FQGNSA. CDR3 amino acids: CASSPWTSGINSGDNEQFF. The DNA of the CDR3 is TGTGCCAGCAGCCCCTGGACTAGCGGGATTAACTCTGGGGACAATGAGCAGTTCTTC.

The chain recombines TRBV11-1 with TRBJ2-2; no clear D gene. The CDR3 spans 15 residues. Germline CDR1 reads SGHAT; CDR2 reads FQDESV (reference sequence). V shed 6 bases and J shed 1 base, with 12 bases lying between them. CDR3 DNA: TGTGCCAGCAGTGGTGGGCCCGTGAACACCGGGGAGCTGTTTTTT. As protein: CASSGGPVNTGELFF.

The chain combines TRBV7-3 with TRBJ2-1; 7 nucleotides agree with TRBD1. Germline-derived CDR1 and CDR2 are SGHTA and FQGTGA. The CDR3 length is 15 residues. J gave up 2 bases and V 5 bases, and 6 bases lay outside the gene matches. The CDR3 nucleotides read TGTGCCAGCAGCCCGGACAGGACGGCCTACAATGAGCAGTTCTTC. Translation gives CASSPDRTAYNEQFF.

The chain combines TRBV7-3 with TRBJ2-4; D ambiguous. The J call is doubtful: the DNA matches TRBJ2-7 better. Germline V gene lookup returns CDR1 SGHTA and CDR2 FQGTGA. CDR3 length: 13 amino acids. In DNA form, the CDR3 reads TGTGCCAGCAGCCCCCTAGGCAGCTACGAGCAGTACTTC. Translating gives CASSPLGSYEQYF.

Comments on this clonotype: No conserved phenylalanine or tryptophan ends this CDR3, so it is likely a read error. It is unclear where the CDR3 begins or ends on the DNA, so no DNA is shown, and the CDR3 is as TCRdb lists it. The chain couples TRBV6-5 to TRBJ1-1. The CDR3 adds up to 18 amino acids, both ends counted. The germline CDR1 and CDR2 sequences are MNHEY and SVGAGI. Here the CDR3 reads CASSYKGLASGRPSTSGQ.

Note on this clonotype: Since the CDR3 does not end with the conserved phenylalanine or tryptophan, this likely comes from a read error. It is unclear where the CDR3 begins or ends on the DNA, so no DNA is shown, and the CDR3 is as TCRdb lists it. The gene calls are TRBV27 and TRBJ1-1. The CDR3 length equals 16 residues, ends included. The germline V gene encodes CDR1 MNHEY and CDR2 SMNVEV (reference sequence). The CDR3 protein is CASSLAGSSMSSSSGQ.

This clonotype was found many times. The rearrangement links TRBV6-1 to TRBJ1-2; D unclear. With 7 bases removed from V and 4 bases from J, the gap between germline ends came to 13 bases. The germline CDR1 and CDR2 sequences are MNHNS and SASEGT. The CDR3 runs to 13 residues. In nucleotides, the CDR3 is TGTGCCAGCACCCCCGGCGGCGCCTATGGCTACACCTTC. This sequence encodes CASTPGGAYGYTF.

This clonotype was observed at least ten times. V gene TRBV5-5 combines with J gene TRBJ1-6, with a possible D match to TRBD1 (5 bases). The CDR3 totals 14 residues. V dropped 0 bases and J dropped 7 bases, with 8 bases sitting between them. The germline CDR1 and CDR2 sequences are SGHKS and YYEKEE (reference sequence). Written as DNA, the CDR3 is TGTGCCAGCAGCTTGGTTGCAGGGAATTCACCCCTCCACTTT. Translated: CASSLVAGNSPLHF.

In this sample, this clonotype turned up a few times. J is TRBJ1-2 and V is TRBV7-3; TRBD1 might be the D (6 bases). This CDR3 comprises 15 residues. Germline assignment: CDR1 SGHTA and CDR2 FQGTGA. Trimming took off 4 bases at V and 4 bases at J, with 16 bases between the two ends. The DNA of the CDR3 is TGTGCCAGCAGCTCTCAAGGGGGGCAAGTCTATGGCTACACCTTC. It translates to CASSSQGGQVYGYTF.

The V gene is TRBV7-2, the J gene TRBJ2-1; 7 bases are a match to TRBD2. Germline CDR1 SGHTA, CDR2 FQGNSA. CDR3 size: 17 residues. With 4 bases clipped from V and 5 bases from J, the junction kept 14 bases outside the gene matches. The CDR3 DNA reads TGTGCCAGCAGCTCAACCCGAGGAGTGCTAGCGGACAATGAGCAGTTCTTC. It is translated as CASSSTRGVLADNEQFF.